These 27 T cell receptor beta chains share one sample of origin, sequenced in a study of graft-versus-host responses after intestinal transplantation listed by TCRdb under 2021. Receptor libraries were prepared by the immunoSEQ multiplex PCR assay. Sourced from immuneACCESS, this table was stored by TCRdb with only in-frame sequences that have V and J called. A share of the clones is absent; for the studies checked, an unresolved V gene accounts for under half, and the remainder has no known explanation. The sample contains about 15,000 clones, about 30% of them found a single time. The ten largest clones add up to approximately 2% of the sample. Explained via the paper, the time point label denotes: cells obtained before transplantation from donor or recipient. In the mixed lymphocyte reactions, around 200,000 CFSE-labeled pre-transplant responders were plated with around 200,000 irradiated violet-dye-labeled stimulators and cultured for six to seven days.

The sample consisted of alloreactive CD8+ T cells from a mixed lymphocyte reaction culture, taken before intestinal transplant. The cell subset or site label, as the study defines it: CFSE-low proliferating T cells sorted from approximately 6-day pre-transplant mixed lymphocyte reaction (GvH or HvG direction). The receptors were sampled from a human patient who received an intestinal transplant.

The rearrangement joins TRBV7-2 to TRBJ1-3, with no clear D. Trimming took off 2 bases at V and 0 bases at J, with 14 bases between the two ends. CDR3 length equals 17 residues. Germline V lookup: CDR1 SGHTA, CDR2 FQGNSA. This CDR3 is CASSLYSSISSGNTIYF. CDR3 nucleotide sequence: TGTGCCAGCAGCTTATACAGCTCGATCAGCTCTGGAAACACCATATATTTT.

This clone was seen more than once but under ten times. This chain joins TRBV7-9 and TRBJ1-2; TRBD1 matches at 11 bases. J lost 2 bases, V lost 6 bases, and 2 bases had no gene match. This CDR3 spans 14 amino acids. Germline CDR1 reads SEHNR; CDR2 reads FQNEAQ (reference sequence). CDR3 residues: CASSGQGANYGYTF. In nucleotides, the CDR3 is TGTGCCAGCAGTGGACAGGGGGCCAACTATGGCTACACCTTC.

This CDR3 is CASSPRDGPGINSPLHF. DNA for the CDR3: TGTGCCAGCAGTCCCCGAGACGGACCGGGGATCAATTCACCCCTCCACTTT. V is TRBV27 and J is TRBJ1-6; no clear D. Germline CDR1 and CDR2: MNHEY and SMNVEV (reference sequence). The CDR3 length is 17 residues. The V and J ends lost 5 bases and 7 bases respectively, with 21 bases between them.

The sample holds a few counts of this clone. This rearrangement joins TRBV30 to TRBJ2-2; D possibly corresponds to TRBD1 (5 bases). The CDR3 is 12 residues long. CDR1 and CDR2 (germline): GTSNPN, SVGIG (reference sequence). CDR3 region: CGGQGRPGELFF. CDR3 in DNA: TGTGGTGGGCAGGGAAGACCCGGGGAGCTGTTTTTT.

This chain joins TRBV27 and TRBJ1-6, with 11 bases identical to TRBD1. There are 18 residues in the CDR3. Germline V gene lookup returns CDR1 MNHEY and CDR2 SMNVEV (reference sequence). V was clipped by 5 bases and J by 10 bases; unmatched bases: 16. CDR3 in DNA: TGTGCCAGCAGTACCCTTACTCCCGGACAGGGGGCAGTCTCACCCCTCCACTTT. Its protein product is CASSTLTPGQGAVSPLHF.

The rearrangement uses TRBV19 and TRBJ1-1; D is unresolved. Germline V gene sequence: CDR1 LNHDA, CDR2 SQIVND (reference sequence). The V and J ends lost 5 bases and 0 bases respectively, with 13 bases between them. The CDR3 length is 15 residues. CDR3 amino acids: CASSDPEEMNTEAFF. The CDR3, as DNA: TGTGCCAGTAGTGACCCGGAGGAGATGAACACTGAAGCTTTCTTT.

This chain joins TRBV7-9 and TRBJ2-5; 7 nucleotides match TRBD1. The J call may be mistaken, given a closer DNA end match to TRBJ2-7. Per the germline V gene, CDR1 is SEHNR and CDR2 is FQNEAQ (reference sequence). CDR3 length: 12 amino acids. The CDR3 protein is CASGGQVYEQYF. The CDR3 DNA reads as TGTGCCAGCGGAGGACAGGTCTACGAGCAGTACTTC.

This chain links TRBV27 with TRBJ1-1; D possibly corresponds to TRBD1 (6 bases). Germline V gene data show CDR1 as MNHEY and CDR2 as SMNVEV (reference sequence). V was clipped by 6 bases and J by 0 bases, with 14 bases between them. The CDR3 loop spans 15 amino acids. The CDR3 DNA reads as TGTGCCAGCAGGCCCGGGGGGGCGTTGAACACTGAAGCTTTCTTT. Amino acids: CASRPGGALNTEAFF.

This clone appeared a few times. As DNA, the CDR3 is TGTGCCAGCCAAGGACCACAGGGGGCAATCAATGAGCAGTTCTTC. Protein: CASQGPQGAINEQFF. V and J are TRBV2 and TRBJ2-1; 9 bases map to TRBD1. CDR3 length equals 15 residues. Germline V gene data show CDR1 as SNHLY and CDR2 as FYNNEI. V lost 8 bases to trimming and J lost 6 bases; unmatched junction nucleotides: 11.

This sequence joins TRBV11-2 and TRBJ2-7; TRBD1 matches at 7 bases. The CDR3 is 14 amino acids. V gave up 8 bases and J gave up 2 bases; unmatched junction bases: 9. CDR1 and CDR2 (germline): SGHAT, FQNNGV. CDR3 coding DNA: TGTGCCAGCGCCTACGGGACAGTGACCTACGAGCAGTACTTC. The encoded protein is CASAYGTVTYEQYF. Combining the CDR3 with reference TRBV11-2 and TRBJ2-7 gives the whole variable domain EAGVAQSPRYKIIEKRQSVAFWCNPISGHATLYWYQQILGQGPKLLIQFQNNGVVDDSQLPKDRFSAERLKGVDSTLKIQPAKLEDSAVYLCASAYGTVTYEQYFGPGTRLTVT.

This clone was counted between two and nine times. The CDR3 protein is CASSQDQGTYNEQFF. CDR3 nucleotide sequence: TGCGCCAGCAGCCAAGATCAGGGGACCTACAATGAGCAGTTCTTC. This chain joins TRBV4-3 and TRBJ2-1; TRBD1 might be the D (6 bases). The CDR3 length is 15 residues. The germline V and J ends were trimmed by 0 bases and 2 bases, with 8 bases remaining between them. Germline CDR1 reads LGHNA; CDR2 reads YSLEER.

This clone has only a few counts. V gene TRBV11-2 combines with J gene TRBJ1-5; D might be TRBD1 (6 bases). The CDR3 spans 15 residues. Germline values: CDR1 SGHAT, CDR2 FQNNGV. Trimming shortened V by 5 bases and J by 4 bases, and 15 bases separated the two germline ends. The CDR3 region is CASSQAGQPNQPQHF. Written as DNA, the CDR3 is TGTGCCAGCAGCCAAGCAGGACAGCCTAATCAGCCCCAGCATTTT. The entire variable domain, with the rest obtained from reference TRBV11-2 and TRBJ1-5, is as follows: EAGVAQSPRYKIIEKRQSVAFWCNPISGHATLYWYQQILGQGPKLLIQFQNNGVVDDSQLPKDRFSAERLKGVDSTLKIQPAKLEDSAVYLCASSQAGQPNQPQHFGDGTRLSIL.

This clone showed up just a few times. V is TRBV4-3 and J is TRBJ2-7; no clear D gene. Germline lookup yields CDR1 LGHNA and CDR2 YSLEER. The V and J ends lost 0 bases and 0 bases respectively, with 15 bases between them. There are 17 residues in the CDR3. The DNA for the CDR3 is TGCGCCAGCAGCCAAGATCTGGTGGCAGAATACTCCTACGAGCAGTACTTC. Its translation is CASSQDLVAEYSYEQYF.

In this sample, this clone turned up a few times. V gene TRBV11-2 combines with J gene TRBJ2-7; 9 bases align to TRBD1. CDR3 length: 14 amino acids. Germline CDR1 is SGHAT and CDR2 is FQNNGV. J gave up 6 bases and V 5 bases, and 8 bases lay outside the gene matches. The CDR3 DNA follows: TGTGCCAGCAGCCCCGGGACAGGGTGGAGCGAGCAGTACTTC. Its protein product is CASSPGTGWSEQYF.

This clone appeared a few times. V and J are TRBV7-2 and TRBJ1-2; unclear D gene. Trimming left V 3 bases short and J 8 bases short, with 16 bases between. The CDR3 is 14 residues long. The germline V gene encodes CDR1 SGHTA and CDR2 FQGNSA. CDR3 bases: TGTGCCAGCAGCTTCCCTCAGGAGGTATGGGGCTACACCTTC. Translation: CASSFPQEVWGYTF.

Turning to this clone: One end of the junction does not line up with germline, which may come from a read error. This sequence joins TRBV23-1 and TRBJ1-2, with 9 bases identical to TRBD1. TRBV23-1 qualifies as an ORF whose function is uncertain. This CDR3 is built from 14 residues. The CDR3 region is CASGHGTGNYGYTF. The CDR3 nucleotides are TGCGCCAGCGGTCATGGGACAGGGAACTATGGCTACACCTTC.

This clone has only one observation. The rearrangement joins TRBV6-5 to TRBJ2-3; D not certain. Germline CDR1 MNHEY, CDR2 SVGAGI. The V end was cut by 5 bases, the J end by 2 bases, with 11 bases between. CDR3 length equals 14 residues. CDR3 coding DNA: TGTGCCAGCAGTCTCCTGGGCGCCACAGATACGCAGTATTTT. It is translated as CASSLLGATDTQYF.

The CDR3 bases are TGCGCCAGCAGCCAAGGTTGGGATGTTCTGGGAGTAAACATTCAGTACTTC. Protein sequence: CASSQGWDVLGVNIQYF. The chain is built from TRBV4-1 and TRBJ2-4; D possibly corresponds to TRBD2 (5 bases). V gave up 1 base and J gave up 6 bases, with 19 bases separating them. CDR1 is MGHRA and CDR2 is YSYEKL in the germline V gene. CDR3 size: 17 residues.

This clone was detected a few times. The V gene is TRBV11-3, the J gene TRBJ2-7; 10 bases agree with TRBD1. Germline V lookup: CDR1 SGHNT, CDR2 YENEEA. The CDR3 spans 15 residues. With V trimmed by 5 bases and J by 3 bases, 7 bases remained unmatched. The CDR3 loop reads CASSPRDRGHYEQYF. CDR3 bases: TGTGCCAGCAGCCCCCGGGACAGGGGACACTACGAGCAGTACTTC.

This clone was detected a few times. This CDR3 is CASGMVAGYTF. In DNA, the CDR3 is TGTGCTAGTGGGATGGTGGCCGGCTACACCTTC. This sequence joins TRBV12-5 and TRBJ1-2; no clear D gene. Looked up from germline, CDR1 is LGHNT and CDR2 is FRNRAP. The CDR3 loop spans 11 amino acids. V gave up 6 bases and J gave up 8 bases, with 10 bases separating them.

By its share, this clone is medium-sized. The chain links TRBV27 to TRBJ1-2; D is possibly TRBD1 (5 bases). The CDR3 length is 13 residues. Germline V gene sequence: CDR1 MNHEY, CDR2 SMNVEV (reference sequence). V gave up 6 bases and J gave up 6 bases, with 14 bases separating them. The CDR3 region is CASSGGVADGYTF. In DNA, the CDR3 is TGTGCCAGCAGCGGAGGGGTGGCGGATGGCTACACCTTC.

The rearrangement joins TRBV30 to TRBJ1-1; 7 bases line up with TRBD1. V was pared by 4 bases and J by 1 base, with 3 bases of the junction left unmatched. The germline V gene encodes CDR1 GTSNPN and CDR2 SVGIG (reference sequence). CDR3 length: 13 amino acids. The CDR3 protein is CAWTRQGNTEAFF. CDR3 sequence (DNA): TGTGCCTGGACCAGACAGGGGAACACTGAAGCTTTCTTT.

V usage is TRBV29-1 and J usage is TRBJ2-2; D call uncertain. V dropped 6 bases and J dropped 2 bases, with 10 bases sitting between them. Germline V lookup: CDR1 SQVTM, CDR2 ANQGSEA. The CDR3 contains 13 residues. Here the CDR3 reads CSVLTTNTGELFF. In DNA form, the CDR3 reads TGCAGCGTCCTGACAACAAACACCGGGGAGCTGTTTTTT.

The genes are TRBV4-3 and TRBJ2-7; TRBD2 matches at 13 bases. After removal of 4 bases from V and 5 bases from J, the junction contained 11 bases not matched to a gene. This CDR3 has 17 amino acids. Germline CDR1 is LGHNA and CDR2 is YSLEER. The CDR3 DNA reads TGCGCCAGCAGCCTCGGGACTAGCGGGGCCTTGGGCCACGAGCAGTACTTC. Translated: CASSLGTSGALGHEQYF.

This clone has a handful of counts. The chain employs TRBV7-9 and TRBJ1-3; D is unclear. Germline V gene sequence: CDR1 SEHNR, CDR2 FQNEAQ (reference sequence). The CDR3 length is 15 residues. V was trimmed by 0 bases and J by 0 bases, leaving 6 bases between them. The CDR3 DNA is TGTGCCAGCAGCTTAGCCGTGAGCTCTGGAAACACCATATATTTT. Protein sequence: CASSLAVSSGNTIYF.

CDR3 sequence (DNA): TGTGCCAGCAGCTTGCGGACAGTAATAGAGCAGTACTTC. Its protein product is CASSLRTVIEQYF. The genes are TRBV5-6 and TRBJ2-7; maybe TRBD1 (6 bases). The V gene's germline CDR1 is SGHDT and CDR2 YYEEEE. V was pared by 1 base and J by 7 bases, with 12 bases between. This CDR3 is built from 13 residues.

The chain employs TRBV5-4 and TRBJ1-1; D is possibly TRBD1 (5 bases). V lost 2 bases, J lost 6 bases, and 14 bases lay in between. This CDR3 comprises 14 residues. Germline lookup yields CDR1 SGHNT and CDR2 YYREEE (reference sequence). CDR3 sequence: CASSFLGGRAEAFF. The CDR3 bases are TGTGCCAGCAGCTTTCTTGGGGGGAGGGCTGAAGCTTTCTTT.